The present T cell receptor (beta chain) was sequenced within a study of T cells after yellow fever vaccination. The overall study: SMART-Seq v4 Ultra Low Input served to prepare low-cell-number fractions. Study-wide results and caveats: The secondary response showed a weaker magnitude and a faster peak, day 5 versus 15.

By 5'RACE template switching, TCR cDNA was produced, with a universal primer site and UMIs added in the process. TCRdb recomputed calls from the 5' RACE reads with MiXCR, one row per CDR3 protein. Seen here are 500,000 to 550,000 distinct CDR3 sequences, 20% to 25% observed once, and the top ten hold roughly a sixth. This clonotype showed up just a few times. Antigen unknown. This CDR3 has 15 amino acids. V lost 2 bases and J 1 base, leaving 9 bases between the germline ends. Germline-derived CDR1 and CDR2 are SNHLY and FYNNEI. Sequences were derived from PBMCs, sampled less than 25 days after the first yellow fever vaccination. The chain combines TRBV2 with TRBJ2-1; weak D call: TRBD1 (5 bases). The TCR comes from a man aged 18 to 30 who received the YFV17D yellow fever vaccine. CDR3 bases: TGTGCCAGCAGTGAACAGGGCTATTCCTACAATGAGCAGTTCTTC. This codes for CASSEQGYSYNEQFF.